Below, 8 T cell receptor beta chains from the same sample are listed, as sequenced in a study of blood T cell repertoires in COVID-19 (dated by TCRdb to about 2020). The library was built by means of the immunoSEQ multiplex PCR assay. Held by TCRdb, this immuneACCESS table contains in-frame sequences only and omits some clones. Under half of the omission traces to an unresolved V gene where checked; the cause of the rest is unknown. In this sample the table shows 200,000 to 300,000 clones, around 90% of which occur a single time. The ten largest clones take up around 0.83% of the sample. Material: peripheral blood. Every receptor here comes from a man aged 25-45 years with COVID-19, enrolled during active disease.

The rearrangement links TRBV9 to TRBJ2-7; TRBD1 agrees at 8 bases. The V and J ends lost 3 bases and 4 bases, in that order; junction bases with no gene match: 9. Germline loops: CDR1 SGDLS, CDR2 YYNGEE. There are 15 residues in the CDR3. The CDR3 bases are TGTGCCAGCAGCGGGGGACAGGCAGCCCCTTACGAGCAGTACTTC. This gives the protein CASSGGQAAPYEQYF.

The table lists this clone with a few counts. The V and J genes are TRBV5-1 and TRBJ1-2; possibly TRBD1 for D (5 bases). Germline V lookup: CDR1 SGHRS, CDR2 YFSETQ. CDR3 size: 15 residues. V lost 0 bases to trimming and J lost 3 bases, with 12 bases between them. The CDR3 here is CASSLGGSEDYGYTF. For the CDR3, the DNA is TGCGCCAGCAGCTTGGGGGGCAGCGAGGACTATGGCTACACCTTC.

The rearrangement joins TRBV3-1 (or the pseudogene TRBV3-2) to TRBJ2-7; D remains ambiguous. CDR1 and CDR2 (germline): LGHDT, YNNKEL (reference sequence). Trimming removed 4 bases from V and 0 bases from J, with 13 bases in between. CDR3 length equals 15 residues. This CDR3 reads CASSRELGTSYEQYF. The CDR3 nucleotides read TGTGCCAGCAGCCGCGAGCTGGGCACCTCCTACGAGCAGTACTTC.

The chain is built from TRBV10-2 and TRBJ2-3; TRBD2 matches 8 bases. With V trimmed by 0 bases and J by 8 bases, 4 bases remained unmatched. From germline, CDR1 is WSHSY and CDR2 SAAADI. The CDR3 loop spans 14 amino acids. The CDR3: CASSESSGVRTQYF. CDR3 nucleotides: TGCGCCAGCAGTGAGTCTAGCGGGGTGCGTACGCAGTATTTT.

The rearrangement links TRBV6-6 to TRBJ2-3, with 14 bases lining up with TRBD2. V shed 11 bases and J 3 bases; nucleotides not matched to a gene: 10. The length of the CDR3 is 16 residues. The germline V gene has CDR1 MNHNY and CDR2 SVGAGI (reference sequence). The CDR3 loop is CASRTSGGPRTDTQYF. In nucleotides, the CDR3 is TGTGCCTCCCGGACTAGCGGGGGGCCGAGGACAGATACGCAGTATTTT.

V and J are TRBV10-3 and TRBJ2-1; 9 bases line up with TRBD1. Germline trimming cut 7 bases from V and 5 bases from J; bases unmatched to any gene: 12. Germline V lookup: CDR1 ENHRY, CDR2 SYGVKD. The CDR3 length is 16 residues. CDR3 nucleotides: TGTGCCATCAAGACTCCCGGGACAGGGAGAGACAATGAGCAGTTCTTC. Its protein is CAIKTPGTGRDNEQFF.

This chain connects TRBV7-2 to TRBJ2-1; TRBD2 agrees at 8 bases. CDR3 length equals 19 residues. Trimming at V came to 5 bases and at J to 1 base, leaving 16 bases not matched to a gene. CDR1 and CDR2 from the germline V gene are SGHTA and FQGNSA. DNA of the CDR3: TGTGCCAGCAGCCCGCGTGCAGCGGGGGTCCCAGGTTCCTACAATGAGCAGTTCTTC. Translated, it gives CASSPRAAGVPGSYNEQFF.

The chain uses TRBV5-1 and TRBJ1-1; unclear D gene. V lost 8 bases, J lost 1 base, and 12 bases lay in between. The length of the CDR3 is 13 residues. The V gene's germline CDR1 is SGHRS and CDR2 YFSETQ. CDR3 DNA: TGCGCCAGTGGCCCAGGCGCGAACACTGAAGCTTTCTTT. Encoded protein: CASGPGANTEAFF.